This T cell receptor (beta chain) is from a study of graft-versus-host responses after intestinal transplantation. Intraepithelial and lamina propria lymphocytes were released after the graft tissue was processed. From germline, CDR1 is SGHNT and CDR2 YENEEA. The CDR3 loop spans 13 amino acids. Trimming shortened V by 0 bases and J by 2 bases, and 4 bases separated the two germline ends. Repertoires were generated with immunoSEQ multiplex PCR, while TCRdb's copy carries only in-frame clones and drops some. The sample yields 16,000 or so clones, roughly 84% seen once. The sample holds one count of this clone.

This chain joins TRBV11-3 and TRBJ1-2; no definite D call. The TCR was taken from a human patient who received an intestinal transplant, so some T cells may come from the graft donor. Sequencing was performed on ileum tissue, taken approximately 590 days after intestinal transplantation. DNA for the CDR3: TGTGCCAGCAGCTTAGAAGGGAACTATGGCTACACCTTC. Translation gives CASSLEGNYGYTF.